The T cell receptor beta chain under discussion was sequenced for a study of blood T cell repertoires in COVID-19. Turning to the study itself: Acute and convalescent COVID-19 specimens originated in the United States, Italy and Spain. The cDNA or gDNA used as material had been derived from T cells, B-cell-depleted T cells, or PBMCs.

Per the original methods: The authors estimated nucleated cell counts from reference gene primer amplification. Sequencing was performed with immunoSEQ multiplex PCR; in TCRdb, only in-frame clones are kept and a portion is missing. The V and J calls and clone size come from that table; D and trimming were worked out from the DNA. In the table there are about 270,000 clones, 81% of which are singletons. Per the germline V gene, CDR1 is SGHDN and CDR2 is FVKESK. The CDR3 totals 13 residues. V gave up 2 bases and J gave up 10 bases, with 14 bases separating them. The sample was peripheral blood. The receptor's source is a woman in her sixties or seventies with active or convalescent COVID-19. This rearrangement joins TRBV14 to TRBJ1-1, with D uncertain. CDR3 in DNA: TGTGCCAGCAGCCAATCACTGGGGAGGAGAGCTTTCTTT. Residues: CASSQSLGRRAFF.